This is a list of T cell receptor beta chains from one sample in a study of radiotherapy plus CTLA-4 blockade in lung cancer. The assay was immunoSEQ multiplex PCR, and TCRdb's table has in-frame clones only and misses some. Among 45,000 to 55,000 clones listed, roughly 90% were seen once. This specimen was peripheral blood, taken from a patient treated with radiotherapy plus ipilimumab. All receptors come from a human donor with non-small cell lung cancer that progressed on radiotherapy plus ipilimumab. Some clones in this sample may be carry-over from other donors' samples. Each CDR3 is given with its conserved first and last residue. D genes are given only for firm matches. For some rows the clone size is stated as once, few or many, or as a class when expanded; others skip it.

V	D	size	J	DNA	CDR3
TRBV12-5	-	-	TRBJ2-1	TGTGCTAGTGGTTTGGTAGTGGTCCGGGGACACTACAATGAGCAGTTCTTC	CASGLVVVRGHYNEQFF
TRBV29-1	TRBD1	-	TRBJ1-3	TGCAAACACAGCTACCTTGGACAGGATCAAAACACCACATATTTT	CKHSYLGQDQNTTYF
TRBV23-1	TRBD2	-	TRBJ2-1	TGCGCCAGCAGTCATCGGACTAGCGGGAAGCGGGATGAGCAGTTCTTC	CASSHRTSGKRDEQFF
TRBV6-6	-	-	TRBJ2-2	TGTGCCAGCAGCCAGGGACTCGGGTACGGGTCCGGGGAGCTGTTTTTT	CASSQGLGYGSGELFF
TRBV2	TRBD1	-	TRBJ1-4	TGTGCCAGCAGCGCCCGGGACAGGCAAAATGAAAAACTGTTTTTT	CASSARDRQNEKLFF
TRBV2	TRBD2	-	TRBJ2-3	TGTGCCAGCAGTTTAGCGGGGGGCTTCACAGATACGCAGTATTTT	CASSLAGGFTDTQYF
TRBV5-4	TRBD1	once	TRBJ2-5	TGTGCCAGCAGCTCTACACAGGGGATTCAAGAGACCCAGTACTTC	CASSSTQGIQETQYF
TRBV9	-	once	TRBJ1-4	TGTGCCAGCAGCCCCTTAGGCGGTAATGAAAAACTGTTTTTT	CASSPLGGNEKLFF
TRBV7-8	-	-	TRBJ2-1	TGTGCCAGCAGCTCCATAGTAGCGAGCACCTACAATGAGCAGTTCTTC	CASSSIVASTYNEQFF
TRBV19	-	once	TRBJ1-2	TGTGCCAGTAGTATAGATCCGGGAGGGCTGAGTGGCTACACCTTC	CASSIDPGGLSGYTF